This T cell receptor (beta chain) was identified during a study of response to subunit inactivated influenza vaccine. This clonotype appeared many times. TCRdb independently ran MiXCR on the RT-PCR reads; one entry per CDR3 protein. The table shows approximately 490,000 distinct CDR3 sequences, with under 8.5% occurring only once. Germline CDR1 is MGHDK and CDR2 is SYGVNS. This CDR3 spans 13 amino acids. Trimming took 4 bases from V and 2 from J, leaving 7 bases between them. The sample here was PBMCs from blood, taken less than 25 months after vaccination. The clonotype originates from a man between 50 and 75 years old who received an inactivated influenza vaccine. The genes are TRBV25-1 and TRBJ2-3; D remains unclear. The CDR3 loop reads CASSVAATDTQYF. The CDR3 DNA is TGTGCCAGCAGTGTGGCAGCCACAGATACGCAGTATTTT.